The present T cell receptor (beta chain) was sequenced within a study of T cell changes during pregnancy in multiple sclerosis. The protocol was immunoSEQ multiplex PCR, while the TCRdb copy is restricted to in-frame clones and leaves out a portion. Among 38,000 or so clones listed, less than 95% were seen once. V lost 7 bases to trimming and J lost 5 bases, with 17 bases between them. The germline gives CDR1 ENHRY, CDR2 SYGVKD. The CDR3 is 14 amino acids. The sequence was collected from a female donor with multiple sclerosis, enrolled in a pregnancy study. The material sequenced was CD4+ T cells from peripheral blood mononuclear cells, taken in the second trimester of pregnancy. J is TRBJ2-5 and V is TRBV10-3, with D possibly matching TRBD1 (5 bases). Written as DNA, the CDR3 is TGTGCCATCATGAGAGATCCTAAGGGGGAGACCCAGTACTTC. It translates to CAIMRDPKGETQYF.